This T cell receptor beta chain was recorded in a study of T-cell reconstitution after alpha-beta-depleted transplantation in children. A TCRbeta library incorporating unique molecular identifiers was prepared. TCRdb fed the PCR reads into MiXCR, producing one record per CDR3 protein. Here the sample spans about 92,000 distinct CDR3 sequences, 12% being singletons. V was clipped by 0 bases and J by 5 bases; unmatched bases: 7. CDR1 DFQATT and CDR2 SNEGSKA come from the germline V gene (reference sequence). This CDR3 region has 14 residues. The table lists this clonotype with many counts. This clonotype was obtained from a human donor who donated a stem cell graft to a child with inherited bone marrow failure. This material consisted of PBMCs from the stem cell graft donor, taken from the stem cell graft. The J gene is TRBJ2-7, the V gene TRBV20-1; 7 bases align to TRBD2. CDR3 sequence reads: CSARDPAGADEQYF. The CDR3 nucleotides read TGCAGTGCTAGAGATCCGGCGGGAGCGGACGAGCAGTACTTC.